This T cell receptor (beta chain) was sequenced during a study of T-cell reconstitution after alpha-beta-depleted transplantation in children. Unique molecular identifiers were used to barcode this TCRbeta library. TCRdb redid the calling of the PCR reads with MiXCR, one entry per CDR3 protein. Of approximately 510,000 distinct CDR3 sequences listed, about 18% were seen once; the top ten hold more than 2.5%. The CDR3 sequence is 15 residues long. The V gene lost 3 bases and the J gene lost 2 bases, with 13 bases spanning the gap. Germline loops: CDR1 SNHLY, CDR2 FYNNEI. The receptor's source is a human donor who donated a stem cell graft to a child with acute lymphoblastic leukemia. Sequencing was performed on PBMCs from the stem cell graft donor, taken from the stem cell graft. The chain links TRBV2 to TRBJ1-2; D gene ambiguous. CDR3 sequence reads: CASSEEGLGNYGYTF. CDR3 sequence (DNA): TGTGCCAGCAGTGAGGAGGGTTTGGGGAACTATGGCTACACCTTC.